A selection of T cell receptor beta chains follows, all from one sample in a study of blood T cell repertoires in COVID-19. This table comes from immunoSEQ multiplex PCR, and its TCRdb copy is limited to in-frame clones, with some not included. The table shows hundreds of thousands of clones, with 87% occurring only once. What was sequenced was PBMCs or T cells enriched from blood (not recorded which). The receptor source for this set is a woman aged 35 to 49 who had recovered from COVID-19. Both conserved end residues are part of each CDR3. D genes are given only for firm matches. Clone size is stated in some rows and not others, as once, few, many or a class when expanded.

clone size,V gene,D gene,J gene,CDR3 protein,CDR3 DNA
-,TRBV19,TRBD1,TRBJ1-6,CASTTGSSYNSPLHF,TGTGCCAGTACGACAGGGAGCTCCTATAATTCACCCCTCCACTTT
-,TRBV5-1,TRBD2,TRBJ2-7,CASSPAEVAGAYEQYF,TGCGCCAGCAGCCCCGCCGAGGTAGCGGGGGCCTACGAGCAGTACTTC
-,TRBV19,-,TRBJ1-5,CASHPSGFKRVSNQPQHF,TGTGCCAGTCATCCGTCCGGGTTCAAGCGGGTTAGCAATCAGCCCCAGCATTTT
-,TRBV11-2,-,TRBJ1-4,CASSLASFNEKLFF,TGTGCCAGCAGCTTAGCTAGCTTTAATGAAAAACTGTTTTTT
-,TRBV28,TRBD1,TRBJ1-2,CASTSGTVFYGYTF,TGTGCCAGCACCTCCGGGACAGTCTTCTATGGCTACACCTTC
-,TRBV7-2,-,TRBJ2-2,CASSPYSGELFF,TGTGCCAGCAGCCCCTACTCCGGGGAGCTGTTTTTT
-,TRBV11-2,-,TRBJ1-2,CASSLGVYGYTF,TGTGCCAGCAGCTTAGGAGTCTATGGCTACACCTTC
-,TRBV5-6,-,TRBJ2-7,CASSSFDTSYEQYF,TGTGCCAGCAGCTCCTTTGACACCTCCTACGAGCAGTACTTC
-,TRBV28,-,TRBJ2-7,CASSSGTSYYEQYF,TGTGCCAGCAGTTCAGGGACATCGTACTACGAGCAGTACTTC
-,TRBV3-1/TRBV3-2,-,TRBJ2-7,CASSQVRGEEQYF,TGTGCCAGCAGCCAAGTACGCGGAGAGGAGCAGTACTTC
-,TRBV28,-,TRBJ1-5,CASSEDGLSNQPQHF,TGTGCCAGCAGTGAGGACGGACTCAGCAATCAGCCCCAGCATTTT
-,TRBV9,-,TRBJ2-1,CASSSRQSSYNEQFF,TGTGCCAGCAGCTCGAGGCAAAGCTCCTACAATGAGCAGTTCTTC
-,TRBV19,TRBD1,TRBJ1-5,CASSIRTGGAGNQPQHF,TGTGCCAGTAGTATCCGGACAGGGGGCGCGGGCAATCAGCCCCAGCATTTT
once,TRBV5-1,TRBD2,TRBJ2-5,CASSLDSSGRSRTQYF,TGCGCCAGCAGCTTGGACTCTAGCGGGAGGTCCCGGACCCAGTACTTC
-,TRBV5-6,TRBD1,TRBJ2-7,CASSSRTGSHYEQYF,TGTGCCAGCAGCTCCCGGACAGGGAGCCACTACGAGCAGTACTTC
-,TRBV7-2,-,TRBJ2-3,CASSLTSGAVTDTQYF,TGTGCCAGCAGCTTAACCTCGGGAGCGGTCACAGATACGCAGTATTTT
-,TRBV6-5,-,TRBJ1-2,CASSYSLGRNYGYTF,TGTGCCAGCAGTTACTCTCTGGGCCGTAACTATGGCTACACCTTC
-,TRBV7-3,-,TRBJ2-3,CASSLRGDPTDTQYF,TGTGCCAGCAGCTTAAGAGGCGATCCCACAGATACGCAGTATTTT
-,TRBV9,TRBD2,TRBJ2-1,CASSPLASSSYNEQFF,TGTGCCAGCAGCCCACTAGCGTCGAGCTCCTACAATGAGCAGTTCTTC
-,TRBV6-5,-,TRBJ2-7,CASSYDRNTYEQYF,TGTGCCAGCAGTTACGACAGGAATACCTACGAGCAGTACTTC
-,TRBV28,-,TRBJ1-2,CASTSPGLTSGGYTF,TGTGCCAGCACCTCACCGGGACTTACTAGTGGAGGCTACACCTTC
few,TRBV11-3,TRBD2,TRBJ2-1,CASSLDGREGRDEQFF,TGTGCCAGCAGCTTAGATGGTCGGGAGGGCCGGGATGAGCAGTTCTTC
-,TRBV11-2,-,TRBJ2-3,CASSAKDSTDTQYF,TGTGCCAGCAGCGCAAAGGACTCCACAGATACGCAGTATTTT
-,TRBV19,TRBD1,TRBJ2-7,CASSILTGGGSEQYF,TGTGCCAGTAGTATTCTTACAGGGGGCGGGAGCGAGCAGTACTTC
-,TRBV4-2,-,TRBJ2-3,CASSQEVGLSSTDTQYF,TGTGCCAGCAGCCAAGAGGTCGGTTTGAGTAGCACAGATACGCAGTATTTT
-,TRBV30,TRBD1,TRBJ1-5,CAWSKQGVQPQHF,TGTGCCTGGAGTAAACAGGGGGTCCAGCCCCAGCATTTT
few,TRBV28,TRBD1,TRBJ1-2,CASSTLTGTNYGYTF,TGTGCCAGCAGTACCCTGACAGGGACTAACTATGGCTACACCTTC
-,TRBV4-1,-,TRBJ1-3,CASSHLAGTVGNTIYF,TGCGCCAGCAGCCACTTGGCCGGGACTGTCGGAAACACCATATATTTT
once,TRBV15,-,TRBJ2-3,CATSNEQDSTDTQYF,TGTGCCACCAGCAACGAGCAGGATAGCACAGATACGCAGTATTTT
few,TRBV5-4,TRBD2,TRBJ2-7,CASSLWPGLVAEQYF,TGTGCCAGCAGCTTGTGGCCGGGACTAGTCGCCGAGCAGTACTTC
-,TRBV5-6,-,TRBJ1-2,CASSGYMTSNYGYTF,TGTGCCAGCAGCGGCTACATGACTTCTAACTATGGCTACACCTTC
-,TRBV28,TRBD2,TRBJ2-7,CASRASGSSYEQYF,TGTGCCAGCAGGGCCAGCGGGAGCTCCTACGAGCAGTACTTC
-,TRBV7-3,TRBD2,TRBJ2-1,CASSLERELYNEQFF,TGTGCCAGCAGCTTAGAGCGGGAGCTGTACAATGAGCAGTTCTTC
-,TRBV19,TRBD1,TRBJ1-2,CASSISGGNNYGYTF,TGTGCCAGTAGTATCTCAGGGGGGAATAACTATGGCTACACCTTC
-,TRBV7-9,TRBD2,TRBJ2-7,CASSFWGRKRGGLDEQYF,TGTGCCAGCAGCTTCTGGGGCAGAAAGCGGGGGGGCCTGGACGAGCAGTACTTC
-,TRBV2,-,TRBJ2-1,CASSTGTLQVQFF,TGTGCCAGCAGTACCGGGACTCTACAGGTGCAGTTCTTC
-,TRBV6-5,-,TRBJ1-1,CAILRGDTEAFF,TGTGCCATCCTCCGGGGGGACACTGAAGCTTTCTTT
many,TRBV19,-,TRBJ1-4,CASSMTDHSNEKLFF,TGTGCCAGTAGTATGACAGACCACTCTAATGAAAAACTGTTTTTT
-,TRBV9,TRBD2,TRBJ2-1,CASSWLSGTADEQFF,TGTGCCAGCAGCTGGCTTAGCGGGACCGCGGACGAGCAGTTCTTC
-,TRBV5-5,-,TRBJ2-1,CASLILSGLHEQFF,TGTGCCAGCCTTATCTTGAGCGGACTCCATGAGCAGTTCTTC
-,TRBV4-3,-,TRBJ1-4,CASSQDFSGARDEKLFF,TGCGCCAGCAGCCAAGATTTCTCCGGTGCGAGGGATGAAAAACTGTTTTTT
-,TRBV28,TRBD2,TRBJ2-5,CASSLGLRGRGETQYF,TGTGCCAGCAGTTTAGGTTTGCGGGGGAGGGGAGAGACCCAGTACTTC
-,TRBV27,-,TRBJ1-2,CASSKHQGSYGYTF,TGTGCCAGCAGCAAACACCAGGGGTCCTATGGCTACACCTTC
-,TRBV3-1/TRBV3-2,TRBD2,TRBJ2-1,CASSQTSGRVNEQFF,TGTGCCAGCAGCCAGACTAGCGGGAGGGTCAATGAGCAGTTCTTC
medium-sized,TRBV12-3/TRBV12-4,-,TRBJ2-1,CASSPSHEQFF,TGTGCCAGCAGTCCCTCCCATGAGCAGTTCTTC
-,TRBV7-9,-,TRBJ2-7,CASSLVAYEQYF,TGTGCCAGCAGCTTAGTGGCTTACGAGCAGTACTTC
-,TRBV7-9,TRBD1,TRBJ1-1,CASSLEVPGTGVTFF,TGTGCCAGCAGCTTAGAGGTCCCCGGGACAGGGGTGACTTTCTTT
-,TRBV25-1,-,TRBJ1-4,CASTPSRGRAGELFF,TGTGCCAGCACCCCCTCCCGTGGCCGGGCCGGGGAACTGTTTTTT
-,TRBV29-1,TRBD1,TRBJ2-5,CSASRDREETQYF,TGCAGCGCATCCCGGGACAGGGAAGAGACCCAGTACTTC
-,TRBV6-2/TRBV6-3,-,TRBJ2-7,CASSYRLRGSYEQYF,TGTGCCAGCAGTTATAGGCTTCGAGGGTCGTACGAGCAGTACTTC
-,TRBV27,TRBD1,TRBJ1-1,CASSPQGAQNTEAFF,TGTGCCAGCAGTCCGCAGGGGGCTCAAAACACTGAAGCTTTCTTT
-,TRBV11-3,TRBD1,TRBJ1-1,CASSPGQGSGAEAFF,TGTGCCAGCAGCCCGGGACAGGGGTCAGGGGCTGAAGCTTTCTTT
-,TRBV5-1,TRBD2,TRBJ2-3,CASSTQLAGGTDTQYF,TGCGCCAGCAGCACACAACTAGCGGGAGGCACAGATACGCAGTATTTT
-,TRBV4-1,TRBD2,TRBJ2-1,CASSQPSGRGSPYNEQFF,TGCGCCAGCAGCCAACCGAGCGGGAGGGGCTCCCCCTACAATGAGCAGTTCTTC
-,TRBV3-1/TRBV3-2,-,TRBJ2-7,CASSQLEEQYF,TGTGCCAGCAGCCAACTAGAGGAGCAGTACTTC
once,TRBV4-2,TRBD2,TRBJ2-3,CASSQDQAASGSPTDTQYF,TGTGCCAGCAGCCAAGATCAAGCCGCTAGCGGGAGCCCCACAGATACGCAGTATTTT